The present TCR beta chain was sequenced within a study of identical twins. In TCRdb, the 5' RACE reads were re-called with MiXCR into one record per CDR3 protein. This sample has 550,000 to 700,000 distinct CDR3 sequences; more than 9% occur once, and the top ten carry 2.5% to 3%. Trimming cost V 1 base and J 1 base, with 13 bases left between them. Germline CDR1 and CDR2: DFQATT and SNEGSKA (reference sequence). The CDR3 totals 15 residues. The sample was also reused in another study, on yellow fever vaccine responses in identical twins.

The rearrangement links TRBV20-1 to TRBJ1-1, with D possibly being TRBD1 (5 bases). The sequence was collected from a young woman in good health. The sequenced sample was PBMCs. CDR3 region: CSARVTVQGNTEAFF. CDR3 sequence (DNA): TGCAGTGCTAGAGTCACGGTTCAGGGGAACACTGAAGCTTTCTTT.